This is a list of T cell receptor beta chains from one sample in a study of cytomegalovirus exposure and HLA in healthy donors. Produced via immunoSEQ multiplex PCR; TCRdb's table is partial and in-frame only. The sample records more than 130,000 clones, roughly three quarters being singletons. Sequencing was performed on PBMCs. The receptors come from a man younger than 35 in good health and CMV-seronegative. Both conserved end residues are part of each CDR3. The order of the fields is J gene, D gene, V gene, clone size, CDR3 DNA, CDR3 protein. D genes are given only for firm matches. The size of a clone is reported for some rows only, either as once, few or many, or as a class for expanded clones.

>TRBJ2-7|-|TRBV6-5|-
TGTGCCAGCAGCCCCTATACAGGCTACGAGCAGTACTTC
CASSPYTGYEQYF
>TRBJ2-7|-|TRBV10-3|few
TGTGCCATCAGTGAGGGCGGGGTTTTCGACGAGCAGTACTTC
CAISEGGVFDEQYF
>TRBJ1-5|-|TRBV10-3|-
TGTGCCATCAGTGCCGACACAGGACCGGTTAGCAATCAGCCCCAGCATTTT
CAISADTGPVSNQPQHF
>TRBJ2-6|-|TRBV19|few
TGTGCCAGTAAGGGCCCTAACAGGGATGGGGCCAACGTCCTGACTTTC
CASKGPNRDGANVLTF
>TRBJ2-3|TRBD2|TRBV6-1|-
TGTGCCAGCAGTGTCCCGGGACTAGAGAGAACAGATACGCAGTATTTT
CASSVPGLERTDTQYF
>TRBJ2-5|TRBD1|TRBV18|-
TGTGCCAGCTCACCTGGACAGGGAGAGACCCAGTACTTC
CASSPGQGETQYF
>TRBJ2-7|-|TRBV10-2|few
TGCGCCGGGTCAGGGGGGATTACCTACGAGCAGTACTTC
CAGSGGITYEQYF
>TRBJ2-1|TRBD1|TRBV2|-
TGTGCCAGGTTAGGGACAGCCAAAAAGTTCTTC
CARLGTAKKFF
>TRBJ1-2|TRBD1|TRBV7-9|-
TGTGCCAGCAGCTTAGCGGGGACAGGGATGTATGGCTACACCTTC
CASSLAGTGMYGYTF
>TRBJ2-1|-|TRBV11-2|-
TGTGCCAGCAGCTTATTTGCGGGATCATCCTACAATGAGCAGTTCTTC
CASSLFAGSSYNEQFF
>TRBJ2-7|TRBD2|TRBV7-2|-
TGTGCCAGCAGCTTAGAGTGGGACTACTCCTACGAGCAGTACTTC
CASSLEWDYSYEQYF
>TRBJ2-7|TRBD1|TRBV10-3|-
TGTGCCATCAGTGAGCAGACGACAGGGGGAGTCTACGAGCAGTACTTC
CAISEQTTGGVYEQYF
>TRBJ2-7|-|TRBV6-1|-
TGTGCCAGCAGTGAAGCGGGGCGACAGGAGTACTCCTACGAGCAGTACTTC
CASSEAGRQEYSYEQYF
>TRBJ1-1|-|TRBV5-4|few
TGTGCCAGCAGCTTGCCTCAGGGAAGGGGGAACACTGAAGCTTTCTTT
CASSLPQGRGNTEAFF
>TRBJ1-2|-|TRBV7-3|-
TGTGCCAGCAGCTTAACGTCAGGGTCTGGCTACACCTTC
CASSLTSGSGYTF
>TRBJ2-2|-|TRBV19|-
TGTGCCAGTACCGAGAGGGACACCGGGGAGCTGTTTTTT
CASTERDTGELFF
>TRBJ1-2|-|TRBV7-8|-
TGTGCCAGCAGCTTAGCGAGCAGGGCGACTGACTATGGCTACACCTTC
CASSLASRATDYGYTF